The 17 T cell receptor beta chains reported below all come from one sample, sequenced in a study of cytomegalovirus exposure and HLA in healthy donors. PCR involved 60 Vbeta and 13 Jbeta primers. TCRdb's copy holds only in-frame clones and misses some; the assay was immunoSEQ multiplex PCR. There are more than 90,000 clones in the sample; 79% occur only once, and around 3% lies in the top ten. Specimen: PBMCs. All receptors come from a young woman in good health and CMV-seropositive.

V gene TRBV5-1 combines with J gene TRBJ1-1; TRBD1 might be the D (5 bases). V shed 2 bases and J shed 3 bases, with 8 bases lying between them. The CDR3 runs to 13 residues. The germline V gene encodes CDR1 SGHRS and CDR2 YFSETQ. The CDR3 loop reads CASSFQGDTEAFF. The DNA of the CDR3 is TGCGCCAGCAGCTTCCAGGGTGACACTGAAGCTTTCTTT.

The chain links TRBV2 to TRBJ2-5, with D maybe TRBD2 (6 bases). Germline loops: CDR1 SNHLY, CDR2 FYNNEI. This CDR3 is built from 15 residues. V gave up 7 bases and J gave up 4 bases, with 19 bases separating them. CDR3 sequence (DNA): TGTGCCAGCACCTTGAGGCGACTAGTCCGAGAGACCCAGTACTTC. Its protein is CASTLRRLVRETQYF.

This clone was seen a few times. CDR3 residues: CAWRRTGGNTEAFF. The CDR3 nucleotides read TGTGCCTGGAGGAGAACAGGGGGTAACACTGAAGCTTTCTTT. This chain links TRBV30 with TRBJ1-1, with 8 bases that match TRBD1. The CDR3 extends over 14 amino acids. V was clipped by 3 bases and J by 2 bases; unmatched bases: 5. CDR1 and CDR2 from the germline V gene are GTSNPN and SVGIG (reference sequence).

This rearrangement joins TRBV19 to TRBJ1-5; the match to TRBD1 covers 8 bases. The junction had 5 bases not matched to a gene; V was cut back by 3 bases and J by 4 bases. Germline V gene lookup returns CDR1 LNHDA and CDR2 SQIVND (reference sequence). The length of the CDR3 is 15 residues. The CDR3 reads CASSIQGQGNQPQHF. The CDR3 bases are TGTGCCAGTAGTATCCAAGGACAGGGAAATCAGCCCCAGCATTTT.

This chain uses TRBV2 with TRBJ2-7, with TRBD2 matching 15 bases. Germline trimming cut 6 bases from V and 1 base from J; bases unmatched to any gene: 4. The CDR3 has 16 amino acids. Per the germline V gene, CDR1 is SNHLY and CDR2 is FYNNEI. In nucleotides, the CDR3 is TGTGCCAGCAGAAAAGGACTAGCGGGAGGGTCCTACGAGCAGTACTTC. This codes for CASRKGLAGGSYEQYF.

The V gene is TRBV13, the J gene TRBJ1-3, with D possibly matching TRBD1 (6 bases). Trimming cost V 2 bases and J 2 bases, with 19 bases left between them. Germline V gives CDR1 PRHDT, CDR2 FYEKMQ (reference sequence). CDR3 size: 18 residues. The CDR3 sequence is CASSLSPAEQGAGNTIYF. CDR3 nucleotide sequence: TGTGCCAGCAGCTTATCCCCAGCCGAACAGGGTGCTGGAAACACCATATATTTT.

The chain employs TRBV28 and TRBJ2-1; 8 bases map to TRBD1. This CDR3 has 13 amino acids. In germline, CDR1 is MDHEN, CDR2 SYDVKM. V gave up 8 bases and J gave up 4 bases; unmatched junction bases: 4. The CDR3 coding sequence is TGTGCCAGCGAGGGACAGGCATACAATGAGCAGTTCTTC. This codes for CASEGQAYNEQFF.

V gene TRBV27 combines with J gene TRBJ1-2; D gene uncertain. The CDR3 extends over 15 amino acids. Germline V lookup: CDR1 MNHEY, CDR2 SMNVEV (reference sequence). Trimming left V 6 bases short and J 1 base short, with 15 bases between. Here the CDR3 DNA reads TGTGCCAGCAGACCCGGGGTCGGCATTAACTATGGCTACACCTTC. This sequence encodes CASRPGVGINYGYTF.

CDR3 nucleotides: TGTGCCAGCAGCGACGCCGCGCCGGGACAGGGCTGGAACGAGCAGTACTTC. It encodes CASSDAAPGQGWNEQYF. V is TRBV9 and J is TRBJ2-7; 9 positions agree with TRBD1. This CDR3 has 17 residues. Germline values: CDR1 SGDLS, CDR2 YYNGEE. The V segment lost 3 bases and the J segment 5 bases; nucleotides outside the gene matches: 15.

The rearrangement uses TRBV7-6 and TRBJ1-3, with D hard to call. The length of the CDR3 is 14 residues. The germline CDR1 and CDR2 sequences are SGHVS and FNYEAQ. V was cut by 5 bases and J by 0 bases, with 8 bases left in between. This CDR3 is CASSTRSSGNTIYF. The DNA for the CDR3 is TGTGCCAGCAGCACTAGAAGCTCTGGAAACACCATATATTTT.

This clone was seen only a few times. The chain links TRBV6-6 to TRBJ1-2; the match to TRBD1 covers 9 bases. Germline V gives CDR1 MNHNY, CDR2 SVGAGI (reference sequence). The CDR3 consists of 15 residues. Unmatched junction bases numbered 4, after V lost 0 bases and J lost 5 bases. The CDR3 bases are TGTGCCAGCAGTTACTCGGGACAGGGCTATTATGGCTACACCTTC. It yields the protein CASSYSGQGYYGYTF.

CDR3 protein: CASSVAQGQGAGNEKLFF. CDR3 sequence (DNA): TGTGCCAGCAGCGTAGCTCAGGGACAGGGGGCCGGTAATGAAAAACTGTTTTTT. The V gene is TRBV9, the J gene TRBJ1-4; 12 nucleotides align to TRBD1. Trimming at V came to 0 bases and at J to 4 bases, leaving 7 bases not matched to a gene. Germline CDR1 and CDR2: SGDLS and YYNGEE. The length of the CDR3 is 18 residues.

This clone has a handful of counts. The chain employs TRBV7-3 and TRBJ2-1, with TRBD1 identical over 9 bases. The length of the CDR3 is 14 residues. With 1 base clipped from V and 8 bases from J, the junction kept 3 bases outside the gene matches. The germline V gene has CDR1 SGHTA and CDR2 FQGTGA. CDR3 region: CASSLRDREHEQFF. CDR3 coding DNA: TGTGCCAGCAGCTTAAGGGACAGGGAGCATGAGCAGTTCTTC.

The CDR3 sequence: CASSEIASSYEQYF. The DNA of the CDR3 is TGTGCCAGCAGTGAAATCGCTAGCTCGTACGAGCAGTACTTC. This chain connects TRBV6-5 to TRBJ2-7, with D possibly matching TRBD2 (5 bases). From germline, CDR1 is MNHEY and CDR2 SVGAGI. CDR3 size: 14 residues. V was cut by 5 bases and J by 4 bases, with 15 bases left in between.

The chain employs TRBV19 and TRBJ1-5, with D possibly being TRBD1 (5 bases). The germline V and J ends were trimmed by 3 bases and 7 bases, with 13 bases remaining between them. The CDR3 covers 14 residues. CDR1 is LNHDA, CDR2 SQIVND, per germline (reference sequence). The CDR3 loop is CASSMGRVMQPQHF. CDR3 sequence (DNA): TGTGCCAGTAGTATGGGCAGGGTGATGCAGCCCCAGCATTTT. Filled out from reference TRBV19 and TRBJ1-5, the complete variable domain reads DGGITQSPKYLFRKEGQNVTLSCEQNLNHDAMYWYRQDPGQGLRLIYYSQIVNDFQKGDIAEGYSVSREKKESFPLTVTSAQKNPTAFYLCASSMGRVMQPQHFGDGTRLSIL.

The CDR3 reads CATSREHSALGAGAFF. The CDR3 DNA follows: TGTGCCACCAGCAGAGAACATTCTGCCCTGGGAGCTGGAGCTTTCTTT. The rearrangement links TRBV15 to TRBJ1-1; D gene ambiguous. V lost 0 bases to trimming and J lost 10 bases, with 21 bases between them. Per the germline V gene, CDR1 is LNHNV and CDR2 is YYDKDF (reference sequence). The CDR3 has 16 residues.

This rearrangement joins TRBV28 to TRBJ2-7; TRBD2 matches 10 bases. V was pared by 5 bases and J by 5 bases, with 12 bases of the junction left unmatched. The CDR3 is 16 residues long. Germline V gene lookup returns CDR1 MDHEN and CDR2 SYDVKM. The CDR3 DNA is TGTGCCAGCAGTATTATTGGGGCTAGCGGGAGAAACGAGCAGTACTTC. As protein: CASSIIGASGRNEQYF.